Listed below are T cell receptor beta chains from one sample, sequenced in a study of siplizumab effects on memory and regulatory T cells. The table came from immunoSEQ multiplex PCR; TCRdb's copy has only in-frame clones and leaves some out. The sample has roughly 120,000 clones, 90% to 95% seen once; the top ten hold roughly 1.7%. Sequencing was done on a sample of non-Treg CD4+ T cells sorted from blood. The origin of the receptors is a human donor in good health. The CDR3 runs from the conserved cysteine through the conserved F or W. Each record gives: J gene, V gene, D gene, clone size, CDR3 DNA, CDR3 protein. The D gene is left open where the match is weak. Not all rows give a size; the values are once, few, many and, for expanded clones, a class.

j_call: TRBJ2-7
v_call: TRBV18
d_call: TRBD1
clone_size: .
cdr3_nt: TGTGCCAGCTCACCATCGACAGGGGGTTTCTACGAGCAGTACTTC
cdr3_aa: CASSPSTGGFYEQYF

j_call: TRBJ2-3
v_call: TRBV7-6
d_call: .
clone_size: .
cdr3_nt: TGTGCCAGCAGCTTAGCGCCGGTGGTTAGCACAGATACGCAGTATTTT
cdr3_aa: CASSLAPVVSTDTQYF

j_call: TRBJ2-7
v_call: TRBV5-1
d_call: .
clone_size: .
cdr3_nt: TGCGCCAGCAGCTTGGAGGGCAAATACGAGCAGTACTTC
cdr3_aa: CASSLEGKYEQYF

j_call: TRBJ2-3
v_call: TRBV10-3
d_call: TRBD1
clone_size: .
cdr3_nt: TGTGCCATAAAGGGACAGCAGTCAGATACGCAGTATTTT
cdr3_aa: CAIKGQQSDTQYF

j_call: TRBJ2-6
v_call: TRBV30
d_call: .
clone_size: once
cdr3_nt: TGTGCCTGGAACCTGTACGAAGGGAGCGGGGCCAACGTCCTGACTTTC
cdr3_aa: CAWNLYEGSGANVLTF

j_call: TRBJ1-5
v_call: TRBV18
d_call: TRBD1
clone_size: .
cdr3_nt: TGTGCCAGCTCCCCAACGGGACAGGGGGCCAATCAGCCCCAGCATTTT
cdr3_aa: CASSPTGQGANQPQHF

j_call: TRBJ2-7
v_call: TRBV29-1
d_call: TRBD2
clone_size: .
cdr3_nt: TGCAGCGTCGAAGCGGGGCCTACCTACGAGCAGTACTTC
cdr3_aa: CSVEAGPTYEQYF

j_call: TRBJ2-5
v_call: TRBV19
d_call: .
clone_size: .
cdr3_nt: TGTGCCAGTAGTATCCGGGGGTGGTCACAAGAGACCCAGTACTTC
cdr3_aa: CASSIRGWSQETQYF

j_call: TRBJ1-5
v_call: TRBV4-1
d_call: .
clone_size: few
cdr3_nt: TGCGCCAGCAGCCAAGTTTTTTTCCAGCCCCAGCATTTT
cdr3_aa: CASSQVFFQPQHF

j_call: TRBJ2-7
v_call: TRBV14
d_call: TRBD2
clone_size: .
cdr3_nt: TGTGCCAGCAGTCATCCGGCACGGACTAGCGTTTACGAGCAGTACTTC
cdr3_aa: CASSHPARTSVYEQYF

j_call: TRBJ1-6
v_call: TRBV2
d_call: TRBD1
clone_size: .
cdr3_nt: TGTGCCAGCAAAAAAACCGGGACAGATAATTCACCCCTCCACTTT
cdr3_aa: CASKKTGTDNSPLHF

j_call: TRBJ1-1
v_call: TRBV10-1
d_call: .
clone_size: .
cdr3_nt: TGCGCCAGCAGGCCCAGCCTGATGGGCACTGAAGCTTTCTTT
cdr3_aa: CASRPSLMGTEAFF

j_call: TRBJ2-7
v_call: TRBV7-9
d_call: TRBD1
clone_size: .
cdr3_nt: TGTGCCAGCAGCTACGACAGGGGGCCTTTCTACGAGCAGTACTTC
cdr3_aa: CASSYDRGPFYEQYF

j_call: TRBJ1-5
v_call: TRBV6-1
d_call: .
clone_size: .
cdr3_nt: TGTGCCAGCAGTGAATGGAGATCAGTCAATCAGCCCCAGCATTTT
cdr3_aa: CASSEWRSVNQPQHF

j_call: TRBJ2-7
v_call: TRBV28
d_call: TRBD2
clone_size: .
cdr3_nt: TGTGCCAGCAGCCCCGGGGGGGGCGTTGGCGAGCAGTACTTC
cdr3_aa: CASSPGGGVGEQYF

j_call: TRBJ2-2
v_call: TRBV10-2
d_call: .
clone_size: .
cdr3_nt: TGCGCCAGCAGTGAGTTATTTGCCCGGCCCCTTACGAACACCGGGGAGCTGTTTTTT
cdr3_aa: CASSELFARPLTNTGELFF

j_call: TRBJ2-1
v_call: TRBV6-5
d_call: .
clone_size: .
cdr3_nt: TGTGCCAGCAACCGAGGGAATGAGCAGTTCTTC
cdr3_aa: CASNRGNEQFF

j_call: TRBJ1-2
v_call: TRBV5-1
d_call: .
clone_size: .
cdr3_nt: TGCGCCAGCAGCCCCGGGGCCTATGGCTACACCTTC
cdr3_aa: CASSPGAYGYTF

j_call: TRBJ1-1
v_call: TRBV30
d_call: .
clone_size: .
cdr3_nt: TGTGCCTGGGCCCTATGGGGGGGGACTGAAGCTTTCTTT
cdr3_aa: CAWALWGGTEAFF

j_call: TRBJ2-3
v_call: TRBV11-3
d_call: .
clone_size: .
cdr3_nt: TGTGCCAGCAGCCCGACAGAGACAGATACGCAGTATTTT
cdr3_aa: CASSPTETDTQYF

j_call: TRBJ2-1
v_call: TRBV6-4
d_call: TRBD1
clone_size: .
cdr3_nt: TGTGCCAGCAGTACACATTGGGACAGGGGGCGGGACAATGAGCAGTTCTTC
cdr3_aa: CASSTHWDRGRDNEQFF

j_call: TRBJ2-3
v_call: TRBV28
d_call: TRBD1
clone_size: .
cdr3_nt: TGTGCCAGCAGTTTTACAGGGGGCGATACAGATACGCAGTATTTT
cdr3_aa: CASSFTGGDTDTQYF

j_call: TRBJ1-1
v_call: TRBV5-1
d_call: .
clone_size: .
cdr3_nt: TGCGCCAGCCTCCCCACAGGAATGAACACTGAAGCTTTCTTT
cdr3_aa: CASLPTGMNTEAFF

j_call: TRBJ2-2
v_call: TRBV5-1
d_call: .
clone_size: .
cdr3_nt: TGCGCCAGCAGCTTGATTTTCCGCCCCACGAACACCGGGGAGCTGTTTTTT
cdr3_aa: CASSLIFRPTNTGELFF

j_call: TRBJ2-7
v_call: TRBV7-6
d_call: TRBD2
clone_size: .
cdr3_nt: TGTGCCAGCAGCTTAGCATGGGGGGGGTTAGCGGGAGGCCGGAGCTCGGAGCAGTACTTC
cdr3_aa: CASSLAWGGLAGGRSSEQYF

j_call: TRBJ2-5
v_call: TRBV10-3
d_call: .
clone_size: .
cdr3_nt: TGTGCCATCAGTGAGCCCGCCGGTACCGAGACCCAGTACTTC
cdr3_aa: CAISEPAGTETQYF

j_call: TRBJ2-3
v_call: TRBV5-4
d_call: TRBD1
clone_size: once
cdr3_nt: TGTGCCAGCAGCCCCCGGACAGGGGCTAGGACGCAGTATTTT
cdr3_aa: CASSPRTGARTQYF

j_call: TRBJ2-1
v_call: TRBV11-1
d_call: .
clone_size: .
cdr3_nt: TGTGCCAGCAGCAATGGGGGCTCCTACAATGAGCAGTTCTTC
cdr3_aa: CASSNGGSYNEQFF

j_call: TRBJ2-5
v_call: TRBV25-1
d_call: TRBD2
clone_size: .
cdr3_nt: TGTGCCAGCAACGATCTAGCGGAGAACCAAGAGACCCAGTACTTC
cdr3_aa: CASNDLAENQETQYF

j_call: TRBJ2-3
v_call: TRBV7-2
d_call: .
clone_size: .
cdr3_nt: TGTGCCAGCAGCTTAGCCACATTTAGCACAGATACGCAGTATTTT
cdr3_aa: CASSLATFSTDTQYF

j_call: TRBJ2-5
v_call: TRBV5-4
d_call: .
clone_size: .
cdr3_nt: TGTGCCAGCAGCTTGGACCCCGGGTTTAAAGAGACCCAGTACTTC
cdr3_aa: CASSLDPGFKETQYF

j_call: TRBJ1-1
v_call: TRBV4-1
d_call: .
clone_size: few
cdr3_nt: TGCGCCAGCAGCCAAGATCGAAGCAGGGTGAACACTGAAGCTTTCTTT
cdr3_aa: CASSQDRSRVNTEAFF

j_call: TRBJ2-7
v_call: TRBV5-1
d_call: .
clone_size: .
cdr3_nt: TGCGCCAGCAGCTTGGAGGGAGTGGGCGAGCAGTACTTC
cdr3_aa: CASSLEGVGEQYF

j_call: TRBJ1-2
v_call: TRBV19
d_call: TRBD1
clone_size: .
cdr3_nt: TGTGCCAGTTCCGAACGCCAAACAGGGGGCCATGGCTACACCTTC
cdr3_aa: CASSERQTGGHGYTF

j_call: TRBJ2-5
v_call: TRBV6-6
d_call: TRBD1
clone_size: .
cdr3_nt: TGTGCCAGCAGTTACCCCGGACAGGCCCTAAGGGGGACCCAGTACTTC
cdr3_aa: CASSYPGQALRGTQYF

j_call: TRBJ2-2
v_call: TRBV7-8
d_call: TRBD2
clone_size: once
cdr3_nt: TGTGCCAGCAGCACCACTGGACTAGCGGGAGGAGGCGACACCGGGGAGCTGTTTTTT
cdr3_aa: CASSTTGLAGGGDTGELFF

j_call: TRBJ2-1
v_call: TRBV11-3
d_call: .
clone_size: .
cdr3_nt: TGTGCCAGCAGCTTAAACAGGGAGGGAGGTGAGCAGTTCTTC
cdr3_aa: CASSLNREGGEQFF